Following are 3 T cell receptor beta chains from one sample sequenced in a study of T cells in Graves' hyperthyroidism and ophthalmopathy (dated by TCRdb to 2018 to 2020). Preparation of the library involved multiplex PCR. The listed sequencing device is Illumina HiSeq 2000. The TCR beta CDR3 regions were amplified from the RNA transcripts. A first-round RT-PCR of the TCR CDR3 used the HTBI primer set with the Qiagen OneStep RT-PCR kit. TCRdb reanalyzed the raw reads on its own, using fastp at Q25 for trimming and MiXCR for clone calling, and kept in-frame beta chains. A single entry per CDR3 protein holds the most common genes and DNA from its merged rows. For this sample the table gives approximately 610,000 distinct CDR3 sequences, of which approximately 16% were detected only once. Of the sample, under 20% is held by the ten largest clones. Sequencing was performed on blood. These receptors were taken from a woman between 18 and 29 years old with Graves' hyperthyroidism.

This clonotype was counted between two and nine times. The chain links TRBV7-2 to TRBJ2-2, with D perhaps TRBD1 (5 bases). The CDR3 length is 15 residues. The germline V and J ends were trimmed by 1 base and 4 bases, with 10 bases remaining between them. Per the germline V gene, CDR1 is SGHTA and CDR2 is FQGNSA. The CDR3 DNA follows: TGTGCCAGCAGCTTAGTCAGGGAAAGCACCGGGGAGCTGTTTTTT. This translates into CASSLVRESTGELFF.

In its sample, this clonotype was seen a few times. DNA of the CDR3: TGTGCCAGCAGCCGGACTAGCGGATTCACCGGGGAGCTGTTTTTT. Protein product: CASSRTSGFTGELFF. This chain links TRBV11-3 with TRBJ2-2; TRBD2 matches at 10 bases. Per the germline V gene, CDR1 is SGHNT and CDR2 is YENEEA. J was trimmed by 4 bases and V by 5 bases; bases with no gene match: 4. This CDR3 comprises 15 residues.

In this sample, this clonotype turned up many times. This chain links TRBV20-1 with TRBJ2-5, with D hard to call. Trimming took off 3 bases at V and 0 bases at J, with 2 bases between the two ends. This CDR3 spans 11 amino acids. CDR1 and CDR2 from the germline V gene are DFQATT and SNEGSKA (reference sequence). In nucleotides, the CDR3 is TGCAGTGCTAGCCACCAAGAGACCCAGTACTTC. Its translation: CSASHQETQYF.